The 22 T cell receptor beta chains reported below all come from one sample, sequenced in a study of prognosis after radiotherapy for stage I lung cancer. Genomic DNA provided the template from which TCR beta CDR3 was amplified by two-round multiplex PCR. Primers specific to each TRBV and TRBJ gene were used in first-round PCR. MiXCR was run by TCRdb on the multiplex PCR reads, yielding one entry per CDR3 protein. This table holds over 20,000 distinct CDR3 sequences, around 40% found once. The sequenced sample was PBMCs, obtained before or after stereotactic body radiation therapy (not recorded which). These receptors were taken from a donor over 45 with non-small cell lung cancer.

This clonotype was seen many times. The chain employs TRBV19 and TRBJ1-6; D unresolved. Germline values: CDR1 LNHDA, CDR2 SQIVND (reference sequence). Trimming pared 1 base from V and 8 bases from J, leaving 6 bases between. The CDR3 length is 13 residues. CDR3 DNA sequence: TGTGCCAGTAGTATAGGAGGTTATTCACCCCTCCACTTT. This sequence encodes CASSIGGYSPLHF. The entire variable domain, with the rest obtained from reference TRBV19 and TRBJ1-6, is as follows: DGGITQSPKYLFRKEGQNVTLSCEQNLNHDAMYWYRQDPGQGLRLIYYSQIVNDFQKGDIAEGYSVSREKKESFPLTVTSAQKNPTAFYLCASSIGGYSPLHFGNGTRLTVT.

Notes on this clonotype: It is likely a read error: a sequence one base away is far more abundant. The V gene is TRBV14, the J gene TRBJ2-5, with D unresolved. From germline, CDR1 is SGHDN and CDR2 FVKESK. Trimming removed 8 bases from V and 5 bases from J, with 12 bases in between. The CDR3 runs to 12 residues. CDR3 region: CASANQGETQYF. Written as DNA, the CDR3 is TGTGCCAGCGCCAATCAAGGGGAGACCCAGTACTTC.

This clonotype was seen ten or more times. This CDR3 reads CASRKLAGVSNEQFF. The CDR3 bases are TGTGCCAGCAGAAAACTAGCGGGAGTTAGTAATGAGCAGTTCTTC. J is TRBJ2-1 and V is TRBV2; 11 bases are shared with TRBD2. Germline loops: CDR1 SNHLY, CDR2 FYNNEI. This CDR3 region has 15 residues. Losses at the gene ends were 6 bases for V and 7 bases for J; bases not matched to a gene: 8.

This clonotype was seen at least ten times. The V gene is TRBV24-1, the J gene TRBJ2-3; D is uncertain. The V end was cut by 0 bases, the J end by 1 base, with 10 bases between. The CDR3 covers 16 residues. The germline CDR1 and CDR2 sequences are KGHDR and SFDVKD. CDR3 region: CATSDLARTRTDTQYF. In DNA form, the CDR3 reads TGTGCCACCAGTGATTTGGCCAGGACCCGCACAGATACGCAGTATTTT.

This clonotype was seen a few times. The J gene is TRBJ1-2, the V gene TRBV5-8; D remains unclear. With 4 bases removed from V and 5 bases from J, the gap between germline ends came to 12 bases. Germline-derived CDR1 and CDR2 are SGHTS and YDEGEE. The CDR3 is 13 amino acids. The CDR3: CASSQDRLYGYTF. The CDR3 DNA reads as TGTGCCAGCAGCCAAGACCGCCTATATGGCTACACCTTC.

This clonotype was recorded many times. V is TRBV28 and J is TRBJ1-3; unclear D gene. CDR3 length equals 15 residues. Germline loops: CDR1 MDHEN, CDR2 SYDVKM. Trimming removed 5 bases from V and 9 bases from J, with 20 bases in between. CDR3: CASSPRGSPRGTIYF. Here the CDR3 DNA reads TGTGCCAGCAGTCCCCGGGGAAGCCCACGGGGCACCATATATTTT.

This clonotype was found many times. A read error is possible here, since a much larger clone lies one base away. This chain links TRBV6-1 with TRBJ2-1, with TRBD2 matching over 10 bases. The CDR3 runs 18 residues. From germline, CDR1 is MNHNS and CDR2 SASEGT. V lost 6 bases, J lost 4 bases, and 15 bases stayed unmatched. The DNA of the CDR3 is TGTGCCAGCAGATACCACCTACAAGCGGGAGGGCCATACAATGAGCAGTTCTTC. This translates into CASRYHLQAGGPYNEQFF.

CDR3 DNA: TGTGCCAGCAGTTCGTCGGGACAGCTCGAAGCTTTCTTT. Residues: CASSSSGQLEAFF. This sequence joins TRBV6-5 and TRBJ1-1; TRBD1 aligns across 7 bases. This CDR3 is built from 13 residues. Losses at the gene ends were 4 bases for V and 8 bases for J; bases not matched to a gene: 7. The V gene's germline CDR1 is MNHEY and CDR2 SVGAGI.

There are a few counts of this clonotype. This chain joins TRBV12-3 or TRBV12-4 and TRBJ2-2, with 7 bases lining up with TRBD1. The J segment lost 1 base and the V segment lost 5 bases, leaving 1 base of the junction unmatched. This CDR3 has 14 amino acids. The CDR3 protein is CASSTGVNTGELFF. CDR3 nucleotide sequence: TGTGCCAGCAGTACAGGGGTGAACACCGGGGAGCTGTTTTTT.

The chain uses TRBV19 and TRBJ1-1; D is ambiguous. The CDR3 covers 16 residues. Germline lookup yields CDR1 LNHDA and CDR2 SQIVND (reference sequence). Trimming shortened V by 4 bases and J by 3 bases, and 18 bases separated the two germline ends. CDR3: CASSKPDGSGDTEAFF. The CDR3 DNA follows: TGTGCCAGTAGTAAGCCGGACGGGTCTGGGGACACTGAAGCTTTCTTT.

The CDR3: CASGPRVLNEKLFF. The CDR3 bases are TGCGCCAGCGGACCCAGGGTGCTGAATGAAAAACTGTTTTTT. The V gene is TRBV5-1, the J gene TRBJ1-4, with D possibly TRBD1 on 5 matching bases. Trimming cost V 7 bases and J 5 bases, with 15 bases left between them. This CDR3 is built from 14 residues. Looked up from germline, CDR1 is SGHRS and CDR2 is YFSETQ.

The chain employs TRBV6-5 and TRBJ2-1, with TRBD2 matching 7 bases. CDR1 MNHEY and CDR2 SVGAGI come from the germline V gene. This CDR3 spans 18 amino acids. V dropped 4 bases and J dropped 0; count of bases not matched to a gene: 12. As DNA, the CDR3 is TGTGCCAGCAGTTTGCTATTACTAGCGCCCCTCTCCTACAATGAGCAGTTCTTC. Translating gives CASSLLLLAPLSYNEQFF.

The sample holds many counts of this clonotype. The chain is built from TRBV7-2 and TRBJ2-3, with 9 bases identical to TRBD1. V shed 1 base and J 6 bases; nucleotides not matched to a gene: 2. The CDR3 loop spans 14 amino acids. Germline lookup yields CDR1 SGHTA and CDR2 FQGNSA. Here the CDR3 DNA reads TGTGCCAGCAGCTTAGTCGACAGGGGGGATACGCAGTATTTT. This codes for CASSLVDRGDTQYF.

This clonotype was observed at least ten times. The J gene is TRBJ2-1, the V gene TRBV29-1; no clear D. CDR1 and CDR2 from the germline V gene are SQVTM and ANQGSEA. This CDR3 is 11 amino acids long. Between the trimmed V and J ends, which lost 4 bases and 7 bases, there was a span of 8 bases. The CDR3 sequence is CSVGTRNEQFF. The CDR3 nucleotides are TGCAGCGTTGGTACTCGGAATGAGCAGTTCTTC.

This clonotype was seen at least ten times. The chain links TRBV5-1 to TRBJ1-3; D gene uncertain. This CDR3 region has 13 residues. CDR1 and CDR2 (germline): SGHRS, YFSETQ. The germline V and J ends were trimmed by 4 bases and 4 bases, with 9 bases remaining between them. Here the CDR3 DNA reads TGCGCCAGCAGCCTTATAGGGGGAAACACCATATATTTT. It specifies CASSLIGGNTIYF.

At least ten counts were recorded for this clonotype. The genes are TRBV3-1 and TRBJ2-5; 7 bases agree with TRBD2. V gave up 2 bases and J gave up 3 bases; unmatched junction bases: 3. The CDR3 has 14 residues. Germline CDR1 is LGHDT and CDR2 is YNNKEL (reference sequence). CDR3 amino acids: CASSQSSGKETQYF. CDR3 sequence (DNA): TGTGCCAGCAGCCAATCTAGCGGCAAAGAGACCCAGTACTTC.

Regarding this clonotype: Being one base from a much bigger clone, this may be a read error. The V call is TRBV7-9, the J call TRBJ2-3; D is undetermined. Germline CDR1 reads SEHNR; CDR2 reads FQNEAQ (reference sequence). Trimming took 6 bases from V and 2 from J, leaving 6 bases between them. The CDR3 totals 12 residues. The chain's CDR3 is CASRRATDTQYF. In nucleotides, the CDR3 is TGTGCCAGCAGACGCGCCACAGATACGCAGTATTTT.

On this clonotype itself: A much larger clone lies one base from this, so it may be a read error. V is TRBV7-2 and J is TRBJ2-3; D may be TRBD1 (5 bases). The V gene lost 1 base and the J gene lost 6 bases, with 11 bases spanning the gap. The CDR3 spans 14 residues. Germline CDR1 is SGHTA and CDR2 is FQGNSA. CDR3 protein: CASSLVDSGDTQYF. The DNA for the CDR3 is TGTGCCAGCAGCTTAGTCGACAGTGGGGATACGCAGTATTTT.

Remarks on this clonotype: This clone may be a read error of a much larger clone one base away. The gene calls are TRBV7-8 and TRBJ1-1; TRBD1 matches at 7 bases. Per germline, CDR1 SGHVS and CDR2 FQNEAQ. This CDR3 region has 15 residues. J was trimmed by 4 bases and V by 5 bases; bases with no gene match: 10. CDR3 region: CASSVHRGWVTEAFF. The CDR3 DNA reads TGTGCCAGCAGCGTACACAGGGGCTGGGTCACTGAAGCTTTCTTT.

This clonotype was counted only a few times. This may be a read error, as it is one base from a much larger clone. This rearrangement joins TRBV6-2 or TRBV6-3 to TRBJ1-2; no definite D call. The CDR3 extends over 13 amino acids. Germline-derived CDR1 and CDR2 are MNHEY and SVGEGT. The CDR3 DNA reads TGTACCAGCAGTTACGGGATCCTCTATGGCTACACCTTC. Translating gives CTSSYGILYGYTF.

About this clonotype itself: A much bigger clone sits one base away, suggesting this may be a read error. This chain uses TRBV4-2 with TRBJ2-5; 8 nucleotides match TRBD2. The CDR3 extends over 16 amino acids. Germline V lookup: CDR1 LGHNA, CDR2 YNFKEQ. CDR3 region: CAISQSGAAGVETQYF. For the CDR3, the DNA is TGTGCCATCAGCCAATCCGGGGCAGCGGGAGTAGAGACCCAGTACTTC.

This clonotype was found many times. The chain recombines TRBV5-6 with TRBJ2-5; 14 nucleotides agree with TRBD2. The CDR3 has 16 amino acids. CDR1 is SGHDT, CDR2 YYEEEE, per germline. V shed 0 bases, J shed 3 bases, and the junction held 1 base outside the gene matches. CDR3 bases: TGTGCCAGCAGCTTGGCGGGACTAGCGGGAGAAGAGACCCAGTACTTC. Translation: CASSLAGLAGEETQYF.